This T cell receptor beta chain originates from a study of T cells after yellow fever vaccination. Trimming took 1 base from V and 2 from J; bases not matched to a gene: 4. The CDR3 runs 16 residues. CDR1 and CDR2 from the germline V gene are MNHEY and SVGAGI. TCRdb called the 5' RACE reads again in MiXCR, with one record for every CDR3 protein. Of about 500,000 distinct CDR3 sequences in the sample, less than 20% were seen once. In its sample, this clonotype was seen many times. The source is a man younger than 35 who received the YFV17D yellow fever vaccine. This chain connects TRBV6-5 to TRBJ2-1; 8 bases map to TRBD2. This specimen was PBMCs, taken about 5 days after the first yellow fever vaccination. In nucleotides, the CDR3 is TGTGCCAGCAGTTACTGGGCGGGGGGACCCTACAATGAGCAGTTCTTC. Translated: CASSYWAGGPYNEQFF.